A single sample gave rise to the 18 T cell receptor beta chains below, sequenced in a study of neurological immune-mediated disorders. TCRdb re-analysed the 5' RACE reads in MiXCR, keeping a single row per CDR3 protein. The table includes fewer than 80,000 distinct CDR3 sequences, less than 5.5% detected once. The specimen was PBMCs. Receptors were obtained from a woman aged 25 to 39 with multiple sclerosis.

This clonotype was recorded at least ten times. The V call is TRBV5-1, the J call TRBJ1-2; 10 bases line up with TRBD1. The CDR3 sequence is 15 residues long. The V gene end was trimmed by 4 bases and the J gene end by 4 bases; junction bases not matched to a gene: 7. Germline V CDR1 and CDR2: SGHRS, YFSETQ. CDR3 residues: CASSVSGDRGYGYTF. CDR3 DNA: TGCGCCAGCAGCGTCTCGGGGGACAGGGGCTATGGCTACACCTTC. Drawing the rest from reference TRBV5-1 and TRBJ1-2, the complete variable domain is KAGVTQTPRYLIKTRGQQVTLSCSPISGHRSVSWYQQTPGQGLQFLFEYFSETQRNKGNFPGRFSGRQFSNSRSEMNVSTLELGDSALYLCASSVSGDRGYGYTFGSGTRLTVV.

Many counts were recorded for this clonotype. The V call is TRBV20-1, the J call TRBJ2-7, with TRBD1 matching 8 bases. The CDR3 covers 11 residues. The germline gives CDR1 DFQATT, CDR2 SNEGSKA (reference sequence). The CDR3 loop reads CSADRADEQYF. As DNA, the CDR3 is TGCAGCGCGGACAGGGCTGACGAGCAGTACTTC.

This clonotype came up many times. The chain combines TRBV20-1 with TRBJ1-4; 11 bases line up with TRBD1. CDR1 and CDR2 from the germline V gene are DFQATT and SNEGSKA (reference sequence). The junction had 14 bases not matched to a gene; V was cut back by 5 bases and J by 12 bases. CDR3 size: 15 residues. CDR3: CSARPFGQGASQLFF. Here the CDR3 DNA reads TGCAGTGCTCGCCCATTTGGACAGGGGGCAAGTCAACTGTTTTTT.

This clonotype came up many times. The CDR3 loop reads CASSTARGIGELFF. The CDR3 DNA reads as TGTGCCAGCAGCACGGCAAGGGGAATCGGGGAGCTGTTTTTT. The chain joins TRBV21-1 to TRBJ2-2; the table's TRBD1 call for D was not verified on the DNA. TRBV21-1 is annotated as a pseudogene. CDR3 size: 14 residues.

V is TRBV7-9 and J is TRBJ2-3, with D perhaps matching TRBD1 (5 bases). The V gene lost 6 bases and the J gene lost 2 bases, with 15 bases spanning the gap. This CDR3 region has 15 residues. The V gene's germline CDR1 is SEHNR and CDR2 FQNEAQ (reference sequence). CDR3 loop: CASSSRRGATDTQYF. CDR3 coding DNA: TGTGCCAGCAGTTCTAGGCGTGGGGCCACAGATACGCAGTATTTT.

The CDR3 sequence is CASTPGAVSGNTIYF. The CDR3 DNA is TGTGCCAGCACCCCCGGGGCCGTCTCTGGAAACACCATATATTTT. The V gene is TRBV12-3 or TRBV12-4, the J gene TRBJ1-3; the D gene is possibly TRBD1 (5 bases). V was trimmed by 7 bases and J by 0 bases, leaving 13 bases between them. This CDR3 contains 15 residues.

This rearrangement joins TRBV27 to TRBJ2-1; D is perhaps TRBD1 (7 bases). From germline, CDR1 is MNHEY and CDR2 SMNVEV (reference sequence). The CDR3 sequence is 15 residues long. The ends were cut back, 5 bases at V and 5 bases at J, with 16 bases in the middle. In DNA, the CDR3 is TGTGCCAGCAGTCCGCGGGACAGACGAGACAATGAGCAGTTCTTC. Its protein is CASSPRDRRDNEQFF.

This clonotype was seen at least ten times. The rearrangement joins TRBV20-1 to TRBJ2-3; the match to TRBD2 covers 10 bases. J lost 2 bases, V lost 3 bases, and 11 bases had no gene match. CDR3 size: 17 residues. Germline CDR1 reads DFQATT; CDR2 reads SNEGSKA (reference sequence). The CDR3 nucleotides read TGCAGTGCTAGTAGTGCCCTAGCGGGGGCGTACACAGATACGCAGTATTTT. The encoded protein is CSASSALAGAYTDTQYF.

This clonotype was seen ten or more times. The CDR3 DNA follows: TGTGCCAGCAGCGTCCCGGGGGACAAGCTACAAGAGACCCAGTACTTC. Encoded protein: CASSVPGDKLQETQYF. The chain uses TRBV5-6 and TRBJ2-5, with D perhaps being TRBD1 or TRBD2 (6 bases each). Trimming removed 4 bases from V and 2 bases from J, with 18 bases in between. The CDR3 is 16 amino acids. The germline CDR1 and CDR2 sequences are SGHDT and YYEEEE. Full variable domain (rest looked up from reference TRBV5-6 and TRBJ2-5): DAGVTQSPTHLIKTRGQQVTLRCSPKSGHDTVSWYQQALGQGPQFIFQYYEEEERQRGNFPDRFSGHQFPNYSSELNVNALLLGDSALYLCASSVPGDKLQETQYFGPGTRLLVL.

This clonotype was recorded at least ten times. CDR3 protein: CASSLLDSPLHF. As DNA, the CDR3 is TGTGCCAGCAGCCTGCTAGATTCACCCCTCCACTTT. The rearrangement links TRBV7-8 to TRBJ1-6; no clear D gene. The V gene lost 5 bases and the J gene lost 8 bases, with 7 bases spanning the gap. Germline V gene sequence: CDR1 SGHVS, CDR2 FQNEAQ. This CDR3 region has 12 residues. Using reference TRBV7-8 and TRBJ1-6 for the parts outside the CDR3, the full variable domain is GAGVSQSPRYKVAKRGQDVALRCDPISGHVSLFWYQQALGQGPEFLTYFQNEAQLDKSGLPSDRFFAERPEGSVSTLKIQRTQQEDSAVYLCASSLLDSPLHFGNGTRLTVT.

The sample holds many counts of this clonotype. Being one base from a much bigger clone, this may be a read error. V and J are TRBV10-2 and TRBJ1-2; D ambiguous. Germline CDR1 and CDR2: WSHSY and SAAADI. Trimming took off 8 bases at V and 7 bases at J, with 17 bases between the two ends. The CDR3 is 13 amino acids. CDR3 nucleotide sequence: TGCGCCAGCTCCGAGATAGGGTCTTCTGGCTACACCTTC. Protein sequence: CASSEIGSSGYTF.

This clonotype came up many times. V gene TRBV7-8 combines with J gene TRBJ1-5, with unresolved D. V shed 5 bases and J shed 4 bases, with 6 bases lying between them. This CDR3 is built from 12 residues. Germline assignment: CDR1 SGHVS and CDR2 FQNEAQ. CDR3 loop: CASSPRNQPQHF. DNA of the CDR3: TGTGCCAGCAGCCCCAGAAATCAGCCCCAGCATTTT.

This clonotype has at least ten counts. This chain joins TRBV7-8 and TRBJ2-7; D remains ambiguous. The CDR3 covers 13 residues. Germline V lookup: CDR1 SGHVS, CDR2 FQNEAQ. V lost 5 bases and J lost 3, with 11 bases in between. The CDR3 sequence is CASSLAGVYEQYF. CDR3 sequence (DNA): TGTGCCAGCAGCCTCGCTGGGGTCTACGAGCAGTACTTC.

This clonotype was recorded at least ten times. The CDR3 sequence is CASSISGGFEQFF. In DNA, the CDR3 is TGTGCCAGTAGTATATCGGGGGGTTTTGAGCAGTTCTTC. This chain uses TRBV19 with TRBJ2-1, with TRBD2 identical over 7 bases. J gave up 9 bases and V 2 bases, and 4 bases lay outside the gene matches. Germline V CDR1 and CDR2: LNHDA, SQIVND (reference sequence). CDR3 length: 13 amino acids.

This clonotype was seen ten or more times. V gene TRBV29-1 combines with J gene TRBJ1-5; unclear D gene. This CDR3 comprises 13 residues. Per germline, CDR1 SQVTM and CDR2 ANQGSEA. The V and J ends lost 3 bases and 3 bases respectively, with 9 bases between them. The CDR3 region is CSVETGYNQPQHF. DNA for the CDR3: TGCAGCGTTGAGACTGGGTACAATCAGCCCCAGCATTTT.

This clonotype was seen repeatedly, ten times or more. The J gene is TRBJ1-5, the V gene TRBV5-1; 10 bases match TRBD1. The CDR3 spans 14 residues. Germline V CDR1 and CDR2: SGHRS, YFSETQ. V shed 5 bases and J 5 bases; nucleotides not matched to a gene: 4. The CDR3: CASRSGTGDQPQHF. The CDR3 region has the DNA TGCGCCAGCAGGTCCGGGACAGGGGATCAGCCCCAGCATTTT.

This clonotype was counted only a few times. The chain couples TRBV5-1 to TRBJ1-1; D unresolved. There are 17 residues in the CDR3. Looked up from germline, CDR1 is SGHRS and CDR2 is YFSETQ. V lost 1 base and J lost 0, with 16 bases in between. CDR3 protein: CASSLSFGLGMNTEAFF. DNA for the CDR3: TGCGCCAGCAGCTTGAGTTTTGGACTAGGGATGAACACTGAAGCTTTCTTT.

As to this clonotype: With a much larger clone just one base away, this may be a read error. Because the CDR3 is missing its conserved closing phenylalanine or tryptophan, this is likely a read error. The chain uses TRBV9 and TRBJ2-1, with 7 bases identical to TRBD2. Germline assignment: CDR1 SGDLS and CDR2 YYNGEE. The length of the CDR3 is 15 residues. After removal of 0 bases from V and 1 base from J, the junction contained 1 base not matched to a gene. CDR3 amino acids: CASSVAGGSYNEQFI. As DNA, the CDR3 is TGTGCCAGCAGCGTAGCGGGGGGTTCCTACAATGAGCAGTTCATC.